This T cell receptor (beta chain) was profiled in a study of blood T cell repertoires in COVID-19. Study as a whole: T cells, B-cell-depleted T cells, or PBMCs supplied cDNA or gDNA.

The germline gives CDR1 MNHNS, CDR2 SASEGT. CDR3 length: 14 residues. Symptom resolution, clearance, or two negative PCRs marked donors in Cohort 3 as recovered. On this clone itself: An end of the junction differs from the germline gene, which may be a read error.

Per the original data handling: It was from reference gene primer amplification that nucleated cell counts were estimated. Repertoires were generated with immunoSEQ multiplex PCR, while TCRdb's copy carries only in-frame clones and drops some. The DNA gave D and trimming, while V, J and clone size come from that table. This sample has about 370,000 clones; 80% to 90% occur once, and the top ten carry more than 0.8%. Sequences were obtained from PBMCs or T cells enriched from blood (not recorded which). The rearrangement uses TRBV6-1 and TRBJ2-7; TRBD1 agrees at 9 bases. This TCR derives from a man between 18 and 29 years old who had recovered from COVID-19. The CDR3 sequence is CAGSEGTGTYEQYF. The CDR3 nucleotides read TGTGCCGGCAGTGAAGGGACAGGGACCTACGAGCAGTACTTC.